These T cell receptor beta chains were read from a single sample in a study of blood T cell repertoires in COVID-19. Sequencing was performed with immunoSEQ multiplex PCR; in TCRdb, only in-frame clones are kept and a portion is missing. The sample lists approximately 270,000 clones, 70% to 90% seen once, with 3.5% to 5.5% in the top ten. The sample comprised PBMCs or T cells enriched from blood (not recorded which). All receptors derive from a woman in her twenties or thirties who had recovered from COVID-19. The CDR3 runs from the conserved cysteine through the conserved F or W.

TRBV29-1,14,CSVLGLPYNYGYTF
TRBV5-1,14,CASSLEGTGYGYTF
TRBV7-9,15,CASSQTGGTDTEAFF
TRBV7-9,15,CASSYRDRADYEQYF
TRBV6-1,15,CASSDTGDRTQPQHF
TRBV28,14,CASRTGQGNYGYTF
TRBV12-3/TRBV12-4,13,CASSRDNNQPQHF
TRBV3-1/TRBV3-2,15,CASSHLSGGAGEQYF
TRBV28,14,CASSSDPGNYGYTF
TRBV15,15,CATSRELSVSYEQYF
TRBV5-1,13,CASSPANTGELFF
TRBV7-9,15,CASSLEGVRNTEAFF
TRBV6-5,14,CASIGGSGNTEAFF
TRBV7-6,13,CASSLGGQREQFF
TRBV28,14,CASVEGRNTGELFF
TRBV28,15,CASSSGQGNGQPQHF
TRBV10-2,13,CASRTGNSYEQYF
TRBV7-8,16,CASSLGLAGRSGEQFF
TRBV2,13,CASSEQGTDTQYF
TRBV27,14,CASSLSTGGSPLHF
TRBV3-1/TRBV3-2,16,CASSKKGAGSTDTQYF
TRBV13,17,CASSSRKTGLNNSPLHF
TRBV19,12,CASSPQDQPQHF
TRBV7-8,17,CASSLAQAGEYQETQYF
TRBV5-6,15,CASSFRASVFNEQYF
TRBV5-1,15,CASSLERDRGDTQYF
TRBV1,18,CTSSQGSDRGREDEKLFF
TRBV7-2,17,CASRRTLAGGRTDTQYF
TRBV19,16,CASSRSSGSSYNEQFF
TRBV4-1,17,CASSQDRAGAQTYEQYF
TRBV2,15,CASSEGQYSNQPQHF
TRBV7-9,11,CASSRTDEAFF
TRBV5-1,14,CASSLVAGSYEQYF
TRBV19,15,CASSMGTGIYNEQFF
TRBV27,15,CASEEIGGGGSGYTF
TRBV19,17,CASSILQGSISGNTIYF
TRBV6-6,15,CASSTPYGGLETQYF
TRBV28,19,CASSFTFRPSTGSGYGYTF
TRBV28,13,CASRGDSSYEQYF
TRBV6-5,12,CASRANQGARYF
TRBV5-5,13,CASSRGISDTQYF
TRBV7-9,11,CASRTDWEQFF
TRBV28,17,CASRKQGALGDTGELFF